This T cell receptor beta chain was retrieved from a study of blood T cell repertoires in COVID-19. About the research overall: Both acute and convalescent COVID-19 samples were obtained from the United States, Italy and Spain. Sample material is recorded as cDNA or gDNA derived from T cells, B-cell-depleted T cells, or PBMCs.

Trimming shortened V by 3 bases and J by 1 base, and 10 bases separated the two germline ends. The CDR3 is made up of 13 amino acids. CDR1 and CDR2 from the germline V gene are SQVTM and ANQGSEA. During active infection, Seattle patients enrolled and were then monitored through disease. In the original analysis: Amplified reference gene primers provided the basis for estimating nucleated cell counts. This table comes from immunoSEQ multiplex PCR, and its TCRdb copy is limited to in-frame clones, with some not included. V and J calls and clone size are copied from that table; D and trimming were computed from the DNA. The table has around 150,000 clones, around 84% seen once.

The V gene is TRBV29-1, the J gene TRBJ2-7, with a tentative D call TRBD2 (6 bases). This sequence was found in a woman aged 55-70 years with COVID-19, enrolled during active disease. The specimen sequenced was peripheral blood. In DNA, the CDR3 is TGCAGCGTTGAGTGGGGGGTTTCCTACGAGCAGTACTTC. It codes for CSVEWGVSYEQYF.